This T cell receptor (beta chain) came from a study of monozygotic twins with inflammatory bowel disease. With the 5' RACE reads reprocessed, TCRdb shows one record per CDR3 protein and no DNA. Across 300,000 to 400,000 distinct CDR3 sequences, the top ten clones capture around 2.6% of the sample. Germline V gives CDR1 LGHDT, CDR2 YNNKEL (reference sequence). The CDR3 consists of 14 residues. The origin of this receptor is a human donor with ulcerative colitis or Crohn's disease, or a healthy co-twin of an affected twin (not recorded which). The sequencing input was blood. The chain joins TRBV3-1 to TRBJ2-2; there is no DNA to check the TCRdb D call of TRBD1. The CDR3 loop is CASSPKDWGGELFF.